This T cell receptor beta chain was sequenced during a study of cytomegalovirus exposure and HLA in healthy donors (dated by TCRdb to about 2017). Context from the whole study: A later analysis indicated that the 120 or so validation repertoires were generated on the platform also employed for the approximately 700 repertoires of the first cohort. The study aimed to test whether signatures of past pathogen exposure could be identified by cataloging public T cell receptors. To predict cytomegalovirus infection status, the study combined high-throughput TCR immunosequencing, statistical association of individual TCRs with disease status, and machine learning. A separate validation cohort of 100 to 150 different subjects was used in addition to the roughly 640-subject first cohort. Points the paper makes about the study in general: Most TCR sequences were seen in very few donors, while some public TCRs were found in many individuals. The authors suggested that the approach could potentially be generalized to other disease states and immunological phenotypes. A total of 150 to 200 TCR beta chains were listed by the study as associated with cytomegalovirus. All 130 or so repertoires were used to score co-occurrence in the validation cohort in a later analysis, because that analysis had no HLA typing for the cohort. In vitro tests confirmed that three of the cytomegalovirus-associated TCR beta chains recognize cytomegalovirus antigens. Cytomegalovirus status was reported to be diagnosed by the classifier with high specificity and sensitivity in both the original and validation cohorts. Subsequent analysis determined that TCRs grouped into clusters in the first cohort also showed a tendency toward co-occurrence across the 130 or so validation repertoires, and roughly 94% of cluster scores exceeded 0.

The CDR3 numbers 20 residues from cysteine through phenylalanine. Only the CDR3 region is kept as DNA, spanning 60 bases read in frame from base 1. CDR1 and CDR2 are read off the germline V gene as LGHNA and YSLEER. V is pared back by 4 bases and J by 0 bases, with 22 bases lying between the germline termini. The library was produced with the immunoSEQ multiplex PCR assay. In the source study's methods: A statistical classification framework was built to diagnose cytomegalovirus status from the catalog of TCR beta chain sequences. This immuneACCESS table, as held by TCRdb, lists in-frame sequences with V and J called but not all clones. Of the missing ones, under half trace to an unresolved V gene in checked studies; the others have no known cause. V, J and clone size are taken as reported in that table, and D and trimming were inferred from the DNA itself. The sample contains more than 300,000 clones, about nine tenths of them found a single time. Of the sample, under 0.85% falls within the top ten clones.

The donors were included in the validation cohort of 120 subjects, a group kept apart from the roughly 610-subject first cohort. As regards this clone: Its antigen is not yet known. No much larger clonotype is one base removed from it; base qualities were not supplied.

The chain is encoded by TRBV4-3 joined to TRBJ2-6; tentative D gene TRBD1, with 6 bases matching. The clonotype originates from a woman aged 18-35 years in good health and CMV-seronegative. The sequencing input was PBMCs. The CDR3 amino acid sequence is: CASSRLLGQFFSSGANVLTF. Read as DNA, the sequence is TGCGCCAGCAGCCGATTGCTAGGACAGTTTTTTAGCTCTGGGGCCAACGTCCTGACTTTC.